The rows below give T cell receptor beta chains drawn from one sample of a study of identical twins. TCRdb re-called the 5' RACE reads with MiXCR, one entry per CDR3 protein. The sample includes hundreds of thousands of distinct CDR3 sequences, over 15% of them seen just once. This sample was shared with a second study, whose subject was T cells expressing NK-cell markers.

Sequencing was carried out using PBMCs. All receptors derive from a woman between 18 and 30 years old in good health. CDR3s include the opening cysteine and the closing phenylalanine or tryptophan. A D gene is named only where the DNA matches it firmly.

V gene	J gene	D gene	CDR3 protein
TRBV5-1	TRBJ1-4	TRBD1	CASRRDRGEKLFF
TRBV5-1	TRBJ2-3	.	CASGSTFPSTDTQYF
TRBV11-1	TRBJ1-1	.	CASSLRGRLVAFF
TRBV9	TRBJ1-4	TRBD1	CASSVDRGDEKLFF
TRBV7-9	TRBJ2-7	TRBD2	CASSLVWTSGYEQYF
TRBV20-1	TRBJ1-3	.	CSARDRGYSGNTIYF
TRBV28	TRBJ2-4	TRBD2	CASSFGRAAIAKNIQYF
TRBV29-1	TRBJ2-4	TRBD2	CSVAAGQKNIQYF
TRBV29-1	TRBJ2-1	.	CSVADASSYNEQFF
TRBV28	TRBJ2-5	TRBD2	CASSVTGTSRETQYF
TRBV20-1	TRBJ2-7	TRBD2	CSARLAVYEQYF
TRBV9	TRBJ2-1	.	CASSVEGNPYNEQFF
TRBV6-1	TRBJ2-3	TRBD2	CASAGGARTDTQYF
TRBV29-1	TRBJ2-3	.	CSVEDGGGTDTQYF
TRBV6-1	TRBJ1-1	.	CASSLKVNTEAFF
TRBV12-3/TRBV12-4	TRBJ2-3	TRBD2	CASSLPSGGTDTQYF
TRBV6-5	TRBJ2-1	.	CASRYRALVGDEQFF
TRBV12-3/TRBV12-4	TRBJ1-1	.	CASSSRGARGAFF
TRBV10-3	TRBJ2-7	.	CAISAFGDYEQYF
TRBV10-3	TRBJ2-2	.	CAIMRGYANTGELFF
TRBV5-5	TRBJ1-1	.	CASTVGLGTEAFF
TRBV6-5	TRBJ1-1	.	CASSYGRKNTEAFF
TRBV7-9	TRBJ2-4	.	CASSLGGNIQYF
TRBV6-2/TRBV6-3	TRBJ2-5	.	CASSSEPQETQYF
TRBV7-9	TRBJ1-3	TRBD1	CASSSDRHQAGNTIYF
TRBV20-1	TRBJ2-1	.	CSASLLPAYEQFF
TRBV20-1	TRBJ2-7	.	CSARGQVEQYF
TRBV5-1	TRBJ2-1	.	CASSLDGGSHNEQFF
TRBV20-1	TRBJ1-1	.	CSARDWGERAFF
TRBV20-1	TRBJ2-1	TRBD2	CSADRGTSGSNHEQFF
TRBV5-1	TRBJ2-1	.	CASSLVPPGVNNEQFF
TRBV20-1	TRBJ2-5	.	CSARDQGRAQETQYF
TRBV7-9	TRBJ1-2	.	CASSFFGQGDYGYTF
TRBV10-3	TRBJ1-1	.	CAISEPGRDLRTEAFF
TRBV7-9	TRBJ2-1	.	CASSPTDYLNNEQFF
TRBV9	TRBJ2-3	.	CASSVDVGTAEDTQYF
TRBV7-2	TRBJ2-1	TRBD2	CASSPEGTRKFF
TRBV5-6	TRBJ2-5	.	CASSLGVISQETQYF
TRBV20-1	TRBJ2-1	.	CSASDSMNEQFF
TRBV4-2	TRBJ2-5	TRBD2	CASSQVSGGLQETQYF
TRBV20-1	TRBJ2-2	TRBD1	CSASFPRGRRAGELFF
TRBV5-1	TRBJ2-5	.	CASSPSNPQETQYF
TRBV6-5	TRBJ2-2	TRBD1	CASSYSRDRGPAGELFF
TRBV3-1	TRBJ2-7	.	CASSQERGAATPTSYEQYF
TRBV6-1	TRBJ2-7	.	CASSVGQPEQYF
TRBV12-3/TRBV12-4	TRBJ2-1	.	CASSLTSQRRDQGEQFF
TRBV7-7	TRBJ2-3	TRBD2	CASTPGRAGLSDTQYF